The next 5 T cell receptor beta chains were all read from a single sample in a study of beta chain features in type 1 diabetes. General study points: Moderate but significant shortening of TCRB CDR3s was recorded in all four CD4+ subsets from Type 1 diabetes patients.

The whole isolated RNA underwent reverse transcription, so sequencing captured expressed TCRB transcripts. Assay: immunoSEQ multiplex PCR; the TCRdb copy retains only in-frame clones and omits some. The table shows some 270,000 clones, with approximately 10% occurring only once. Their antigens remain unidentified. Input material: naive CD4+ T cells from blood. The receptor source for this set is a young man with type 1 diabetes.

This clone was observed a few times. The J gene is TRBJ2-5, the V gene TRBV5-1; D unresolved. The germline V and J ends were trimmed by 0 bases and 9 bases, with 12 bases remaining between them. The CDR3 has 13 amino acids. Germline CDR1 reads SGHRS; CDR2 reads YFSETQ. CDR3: CASSLGGRSSQYF. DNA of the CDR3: TGCGCCAGCAGCTTGGGTGGGCGTTCGTCCCAGTACTTC.

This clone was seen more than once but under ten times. In DNA, the CDR3 is TGTGCCAGCAGCTTAAGTAGCGGGGTTCAAGAGACCCAGTACTTC. Protein sequence: CASSLSSGVQETQYF. The rearrangement joins TRBV7-3 to TRBJ2-5; 8 bases fit TRBD2. Germline trimming cut 1 base from V and 2 bases from J; bases unmatched to any gene: 3. The germline gives CDR1 SGHTA, CDR2 FQGTGA. The CDR3 has 15 amino acids.

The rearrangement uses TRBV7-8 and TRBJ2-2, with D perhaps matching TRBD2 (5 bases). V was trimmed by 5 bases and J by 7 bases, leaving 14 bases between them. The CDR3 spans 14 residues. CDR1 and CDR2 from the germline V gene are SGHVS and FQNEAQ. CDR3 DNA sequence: TGTGCCAGCAGCCCCCAGGACTGGAGCGGGGAGCTGTTTTTT. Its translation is CASSPQDWSGELFF.

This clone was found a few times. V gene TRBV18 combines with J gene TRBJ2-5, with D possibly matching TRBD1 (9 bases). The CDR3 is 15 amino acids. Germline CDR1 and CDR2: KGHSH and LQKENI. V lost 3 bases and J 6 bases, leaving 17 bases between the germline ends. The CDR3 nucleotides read TGTGCCAGCTCACCCGGACAGGGGACTAGACAGACCCAGTACTTC. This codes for CASSPGQGTRQTQYF. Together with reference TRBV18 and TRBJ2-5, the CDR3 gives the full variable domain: NAGVMQNPRHLVRRRGQEARLRCSPMKGHSHVYWYRQLPEEGLKFMVYLQKENIIDESGMPKERFSAEFPKEGPSILRIQQVVRGDSAAYFCASSPGQGTRQTQYFGPGTRLLVL.

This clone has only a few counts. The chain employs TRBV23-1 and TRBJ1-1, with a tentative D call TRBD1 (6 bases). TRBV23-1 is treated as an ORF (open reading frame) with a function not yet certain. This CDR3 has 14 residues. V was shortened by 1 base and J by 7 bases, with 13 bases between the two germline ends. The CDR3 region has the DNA TGCGCCAGCAGTCAATGGTCCGGGACACATGAAGCTTTCTTT. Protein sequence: CASSQWSGTHEAFF.